This entry lists 22 T cell receptor beta chains sequenced from one sample in a study of T cells in Graves' hyperthyroidism and ophthalmopathy (dated by TCRdb to the late 2010s). The library was produced with multiplex PCR. Instrument on record: Illumina HiSeq 2000. The TCR beta CDR3 regions were amplified from RNA transcripts. The first round of RT-PCR for the TCR CDR3 was performed with the HTBI primer set and the Qiagen OneStep RT-PCR kit. TCRdb trimmed the raw reads at Q25, called clones with MiXCR and kept productive beta chains. Each CDR3 protein appears once, grouped with its most common genes and DNA. The sample table lists 250,000 to 300,000 distinct CDR3 sequences, about 14% of them with a count of one. The ten largest clones represent roughly 8% of the sample. Specimen: blood. These receptors all stem from a woman in her thirties with Graves' hyperthyroidism that later progressed to Graves' ophthalmopathy.

In this sample, this clonotype turned up a few times. The chain couples TRBV6-2 or TRBV6-3 to TRBJ2-3; 13 nucleotides align to TRBD2. V was clipped by 0 bases and J by 4 bases; unmatched bases: 1. This CDR3 comprises 16 residues. CDR1 and CDR2 (germline): MNHEY, SVGEGT. CDR3 protein: CASSYSTSGRSDTQYF. The CDR3 region has the DNA TGTGCCAGCAGTTACTCGACTAGCGGGAGGTCAGATACGCAGTATTTT.

In regard to this clonotype: A much larger clone is a single base away; this may be a read error. V gene TRBV30 combines with J gene TRBJ2-4; TRBD2 agrees at 7 bases. This CDR3 has 17 amino acids. The germline gives CDR1 GTSNPN, CDR2 SVGIG (reference sequence). Germline trimming cut 4 bases from V and 3 bases from J; bases unmatched to any gene: 15. CDR3 residues: CAWTRLTSSLVKNIQYF. As DNA, the CDR3 is TGTGCCTGGACAAGGCTGACTAGCAGTCTAGTCAAAAACATTCAGTACTTC.

V and J are TRBV11-2 and TRBJ2-3, with D uncertain. There are 13 residues in the CDR3. The V and J ends lost 5 bases and 4 bases respectively, with 10 bases between them. Germline V CDR1 and CDR2: SGHAT, FQNNGV. The CDR3 region has the DNA TGTGCCAGCAGCCCCCTTAGAGCAGATACGCAGTATTTT. Residues: CASSPLRADTQYF. Using reference TRBV11-2 and TRBJ2-3 for the parts outside the CDR3, the full variable domain is EAGVAQSPRYKIIEKRQSVAFWCNPISGHATLYWYQQILGQGPKLLIQFQNNGVVDDSQLPKDRFSAERLKGVDSTLKIQPAKLEDSAVYLCASSPLRADTQYFGPGTRLTVL.

This clonotype was seen a few times. The CDR3 region is CASRSGQGLSYGYTF. CDR3 sequence (DNA): TGTGCCAGCAGATCCGGACAGGGGTTAAGCTATGGCTACACCTTC. V and J are TRBV6-1 and TRBJ1-2, with 9 bases matching TRBD1. Per germline, CDR1 MNHNS and CDR2 SASEGT. This CDR3 spans 15 amino acids. The V gene end was trimmed by 6 bases and the J gene end by 4 bases; junction bases not matched to a gene: 9.

With respect to this clonotype: A much larger clone differs by one base, so this may be a read error. The rearrangement uses TRBV15 and TRBJ2-2; 10 bases are shared with TRBD2. J lost 1 base, V lost 1 base, and 6 bases had no gene match. From germline, CDR1 is LNHNV and CDR2 YYDKDF (reference sequence). The length of the CDR3 is 18 residues. The CDR3 protein is CATSRVGLAEVNTGELFF. CDR3 in DNA: TGTGCCACCAGCAGAGTAGGACTAGCGGAGGTGAACACCGGGGAGCTGTTTTTT.

On this clonotype: This sequence may be a read error, since a much larger clone differs from it by one base. The chain recombines TRBV20-1 with TRBJ2-7, with D uncertain. The CDR3 is made up of 13 amino acids. The germline CDR1 and CDR2 sequences are DFQATT and SNEGSKA (reference sequence). V lost 3 bases and J lost 7, with 16 bases in between. The chain's CDR3 is CSASSPPSNEQYF. In DNA, the CDR3 is TGCAGTGCTAGTAGCCCCCCGAGCAATGAGCAGTACTTC.

This clonotype was recorded many times. V and J are TRBV6-1 and TRBJ2-2; 8 bases match TRBD2. J was trimmed by 6 bases and V by 6 bases; bases with no gene match: 12. Germline loops: CDR1 MNHNS, CDR2 SASEGT. The CDR3 runs 16 residues. CDR3 loop: CASRRGGAGEAGELFF. The CDR3 bases are TGTGCCAGCAGACGCGGCGGAGCGGGAGAGGCCGGGGAGCTGTTTTTT.

This clonotype appeared many times. The rearrangement links TRBV7-9 to TRBJ2-1; 10 bases line up with TRBD2. The length of the CDR3 is 16 residues. J lost 9 bases, V lost 2 bases, and 10 bases had no gene match. Germline-derived CDR1 and CDR2 are SEHNR and FQNEAQ (reference sequence). The CDR3 spells CASSLPSPGLASEQFF. In DNA form, the CDR3 reads TGTGCCAGCAGCTTACCATCCCCGGGACTAGCGTCTGAGCAGTTCTTC.

This clonotype showed up many times. This rearrangement joins TRBV9 to TRBJ2-1; D gene uncertain. This CDR3 region has 15 residues. The germline gives CDR1 SGDLS, CDR2 YYNGEE. The V and J ends lost 0 bases and 7 bases respectively, with 14 bases between them. DNA for the CDR3: TGTGCCAGCAGCGTAGACGGATATCAAGGGAATGAGCAGTTCTTC. Translated, it gives CASSVDGYQGNEQFF.

This clonotype was detected only a few times. For the CDR3, the DNA is TGTGCCATCAGTGAGTACGGGGGGGCGCTGGTCACTGAAGCTTTCTTT. Translating it yields CAISEYGGALVTEAFF. The V and J genes are TRBV10-3 and TRBJ1-1; possibly TRBD1 for D (6 bases). V lost 1 base and J lost 4, with 16 bases in between. Germline loops: CDR1 ENHRY, CDR2 SYGVKD. CDR3 length equals 16 residues.

At least ten counts were recorded for this clonotype. The V and J genes are TRBV11-3 and TRBJ2-1, with 10 bases identical to TRBD2. Trimming at V came to 0 bases and at J to 7 bases, leaving 6 bases not matched to a gene. The CDR3 sequence is 16 residues long. Germline values: CDR1 SGHNT, CDR2 YENEEA. The CDR3 reads CASSLDPGLARNEQFF. In DNA, the CDR3 is TGTGCCAGCAGCTTAGATCCGGGACTAGCGAGGAATGAGCAGTTCTTC.

In its sample, this clonotype was seen many times. The rearrangement uses TRBV7-3 and TRBJ2-6, with a possible D match to TRBD1 (5 bases). Germline lookup yields CDR1 SGHTA and CDR2 FQGTGA. The CDR3 extends over 17 amino acids. Trimming removed 3 bases at V and 0 bases at J, with 12 bases between. The CDR3 here is CASSLSGAGSGANVLTF. In DNA form, the CDR3 reads TGTGCCAGCAGCTTGTCTGGGGCCGGCTCTGGGGCCAACGTCCTGACTTTC.

There are many counts of this clonotype. This chain's CDR3 is CASGFGQYTGELFF. The DNA for the CDR3 is TGTGCCAGCGGGTTTGGACAGTACACCGGGGAGCTGTTTTTT. This sequence joins TRBV6-1 and TRBJ2-2; the D gene is possibly TRBD1 (6 bases). CDR1 MNHNS and CDR2 SASEGT come from the germline V gene. V lost 8 bases to trimming and J lost 3 bases, with 13 bases between them. This CDR3 region has 14 residues.

This clonotype was counted at least ten times. The V and J genes are TRBV4-2 and TRBJ1-5; tentatively, D is TRBD1 (5 bases). V lost 2 bases to trimming and J lost 4 bases, with 12 bases between them. The CDR3 runs to 15 residues. The germline V gene encodes CDR1 LGHNA and CDR2 YNFKEQ. The CDR3, as DNA: TGTGCCAGCAGCCAATTGCAGGGCGGAAATCAGCCCCAGCATTTT. As protein: CASSQLQGGNQPQHF.

There are a few counts of this clonotype. The J gene is TRBJ1-2, the V gene TRBV7-9; D is perhaps TRBD1 (6 bases). From germline, CDR1 is SEHNR and CDR2 FQNEAQ (reference sequence). Trimming removed 5 bases from V and 7 bases from J, with 11 bases in between. The CDR3 has 12 residues. CDR3 nucleotides: TGTGCCAGCAGCATGTACAGGGCTGGCTACACCTTC. This gives the protein CASSMYRAGYTF.

This clonotype was counted many times. The genes are TRBV27 and TRBJ1-1; 7 bases line up with TRBD1. CDR3 size: 13 residues. The trim removed 5 bases at V and 6 bases at J, leaving 6 bases unmatched. The germline gives CDR1 MNHEY, CDR2 SMNVEV (reference sequence). The CDR3 here is CASSTKTGSEAFF. CDR3 in DNA: TGTGCCAGCAGTACGAAGACAGGGTCTGAAGCTTTCTTT.

This clonotype was seen repeatedly, ten times or more. The chain combines TRBV15 with TRBJ2-3; 8 positions match TRBD2. V lost 4 bases to trimming and J lost 2 bases; unmatched junction nucleotides: 5. Germline V CDR1 and CDR2: LNHNV, YYDKDF (reference sequence). CDR3 length: 15 amino acids. CDR3 amino acids: CATSTTSGLTDTQYF. The CDR3 DNA reads TGTGCCACCAGCACAACTAGCGGTCTCACAGATACGCAGTATTTT. Supplemented by reference TRBV15 and TRBJ2-3, the full variable domain reads DAMVIQNPRYQVTQFGKPVTLSCSQTLNHNVMYWYQQKSSQAPKLLFHYYDKDFNNEADTPDNFQSRRPNTSFCFLDIRSPGLGDTAMYLCATSTTSGLTDTQYFGPGTRLTVL.

This clonotype was observed at least ten times. This rearrangement joins TRBV6-2 or TRBV6-3 to TRBJ2-3, with TRBD2 matching 8 bases. This CDR3 is 14 amino acids long. CDR1 is MNHEY, CDR2 SVGEGT, per germline. V was clipped by 7 bases and J by 4 bases; unmatched bases: 7. The CDR3 is CASKGGLEADTQYF. The CDR3 region has the DNA TGTGCCAGCAAAGGGGGACTAGAGGCAGATACGCAGTATTTT.

This clonotype was seen ten or more times. The V and J genes are TRBV29-1 and TRBJ2-7; D remains ambiguous. CDR1 and CDR2 from the germline V gene are SQVTM and ANQGSEA. V gave up 3 bases and J gave up 2 bases, with 17 bases separating them. CDR3 length equals 15 residues. CDR3 sequence (DNA): TGCAGCGTTGAGATTTCGGTGGCGGAGACCTACGAGCAGTACTTC. Translating gives CSVEISVAETYEQYF.

V usage is TRBV3-1 and J usage is TRBJ2-5; no clear D. Germline V gene data show CDR1 as LGHDT and CDR2 as YNNKEL (reference sequence). This CDR3 spans 13 amino acids. Trimming removed 4 bases from V and 1 base from J, with 7 bases in between. The CDR3 region has the DNA TGTGCCAGCAGCCGAGCGCCCCAAGAGACCCAGTACTTC. The encoded protein is CASSRAPQETQYF.

This clonotype showed up just a few times. This rearrangement joins TRBV19 to TRBJ2-7, with 7 nucleotides matching TRBD1. The CDR3 runs to 15 residues. Trimming at V came to 5 bases and at J to 0 bases, leaving 7 bases not matched to a gene. The V gene's germline CDR1 is LNHDA and CDR2 SQIVND (reference sequence). The CDR3 DNA is TGTGCCAGTAGTCACGGGGACAGAGCCTCCTACGAGCAGTACTTC. It codes for CASSHGDRASYEQYF.

This clonotype showed up just a few times. The rearrangement uses TRBV7-9 and TRBJ2-5; TRBD2 might be the D (6 bases). Germline-derived CDR1 and CDR2 are SEHNR and FQNEAQ (reference sequence). The CDR3 covers 15 residues. Trimming took off 2 bases at V and 1 base at J, with 11 bases between the two ends. The CDR3 DNA sequence: TGTGCCAGCAGCTTACTTCGGGAGCGCCAAGAGACCCAGTACTTC. Its protein product is CASSLLRERQETQYF.